This T cell receptor beta chain was obtained from a study of CD8+CD57+ T cells in acquired aplastic anemia. Whole-study context: When averaged, DNA from sorted CD4+ and CD8+ cells came to approximately 3 ug.

The patients chosen for sequencing had shown expansion of CD8+CD57+ cells (detected by flow cytometry). This clonotype was recorded many times. From germline, CDR1 is LGHNA and CDR2 YNFKEQ. CDR3 size: 20 residues. V lost 2 bases and J 0 bases, leaving 26 bases between the germline ends. The template used for profiling TCR beta VDJ and CDR3 was genomic DNA. TCRdb itself ran the reads through MiXCR, one entry per CDR3 protein. The table lists 50,000 or so distinct CDR3 sequences, about 56% of them singletons. The sequence was obtained from a human donor with aplastic anemia. The rearrangement uses TRBV4-2 and TRBJ2-7; D uncertain. The sequenced sample consisted of sorted CD4+, CD8+, or CD8+CD57+ T cells (not recorded which) from PBMCs. As DNA, the CDR3 is TGTGCCAGCAGCCAATCTACTCGGACGGAAAATAGACCGAGCTCCTACGAGCAGTACTTC. The encoded protein is CASSQSTRTENRPSSYEQYF.